Sequencing of this TCR beta chain was carried out in a study of blood T cell repertoires in COVID-19. Whole-study context: Acute and convalescent COVID-19 specimens originated in the United States, Italy and Spain.

Deletions cut 6 bases from V and 4 bases from J, with 13 bases between. The CDR3 sequence is 13 residues long. The germline gives CDR1 WSHSY, CDR2 SAAADI. The data were produced by immunoSEQ multiplex PCR, yet TCRdb's version contains in-frame clones alone and is incomplete. In the table there are roughly 60,000 clones, 70% to 90% of which are singletons. This chain connects TRBV10-2 to TRBJ2-7, with D tentatively TRBD1 (5 bases). The sequenced sample was peripheral blood. The source of this sequence is a man at least 80 years old with acute or convalescent COVID-19. CDR3: CASSQNQGYEQYF. In DNA form, the CDR3 reads TGCGCCAGCAGCCAAAACCAGGGTTACGAGCAGTACTTC.